These T cell receptor beta chains were read from a single sample in a study of shared clonotypes between healthy human individuals. Repertoires were generated with immunoSEQ multiplex PCR, while TCRdb's copy carries only in-frame clones and drops some. The sample has about a million clones, approximately 72% seen once. Sequenced: memory CD4+ T cells sorted from blood. These receptors were taken from a man younger than 30 in good health. CDR3s include the opening cysteine and the closing phenylalanine or tryptophan. A D gene is named only where the DNA matches it firmly. A clone size is listed for some rows: how often the clone was seen (once, few, many), or a class if it is expanded.

v_gene	d_gene	abundance	j_gene	CDR3nt	CDR3aa
TRBV7-9	NA	few	TRBJ1-6	TGTGCCAGTTCCAAGGAGGCCAATAATTCACCCCTCCACTTT	CASSKEANNSPLHF
TRBV7-2	TRBD1	NA	TRBJ2-4	TGTGCCAGCAGCTTGGGCCGGACAGGACTAGCCAAAAACATTCAGTACTTC	CASSLGRTGLAKNIQYF
TRBV23-1	NA	NA	TRBJ2-2	TGCGCCAGCAGTCAGGCCTCCCTGGGGAGCGGGGAGCTGTTTTTT	CASSQASLGSGELFF
TRBV28	NA	NA	TRBJ2-3	TGTGCCAGCGGCGGGTCGGCTACAGATACGCAGTATTTT	CASGGSATDTQYF
TRBV6-1	TRBD2	NA	TRBJ2-5	TGTGCCAGCACGGAGACTAGCGGGTTCGGGACCCAGTACTTC	CASTETSGFGTQYF
TRBV2	NA	NA	TRBJ2-2	TGTGCCAGCCGTCAGGGGGGCACCGGGGAGCTGTTTTTT	CASRQGGTGELFF
TRBV2	TRBD2	NA	TRBJ2-5	TGTGCCAGCAGTTTCGGACTAGCGGGGACCACAGGGGAGACCCAGTACTTC	CASSFGLAGTTGETQYF
TRBV5-1	NA	NA	TRBJ2-6	TGCGCCAGCTCCGGGCCACAGGCCAACGTCCTGACTTTC	CASSGPQANVLTF
TRBV2	NA	NA	TRBJ2-5	TGTGCCAGCAGTGACCACGGGACATCACAAGAGACCCAGTACTTC	CASSDHGTSQETQYF
TRBV11-2	NA	NA	TRBJ2-7	TGTGCCAGCAGCCTACGACCCAGCTCCTACGAGCAGTACTTC	CASSLRPSSYEQYF
TRBV9	TRBD2	NA	TRBJ2-7	TGTGCCAGCAGCGCTCAAGCGGGGGCCTACGAGCAGTACTTC	CASSAQAGAYEQYF
TRBV30	NA	NA	TRBJ2-7	TGTGCCTGGATGGGGGGATCCTACGAGCAGTACTTC	CAWMGGSYEQYF
TRBV6-5	NA	few	TRBJ1-1	TGTGCCAGCAGTTACGTGGGTGAAGCTTTCTTT	CASSYVGEAFF
TRBV30	NA	NA	TRBJ2-7	TGTGCCTGGAGTGTAAGCAGGGACAACGAGCAGTACTTC	CAWSVSRDNEQYF
TRBV30	NA	few	TRBJ1-1	TGTGCCTGGTCCGGGGGAGGGACAATAGAAGCTTTCTTT	CAWSGGGTIEAFF
TRBV5-1	NA	NA	TRBJ1-1	TGCGCCAGCAGCTCGGGGCAGCCGAACACTGAAGCTTTCTTT	CASSSGQPNTEAFF
TRBV28	TRBD1	NA	TRBJ1-4	TGTGCCAGCAGTTTAAGGTCGTGGGGACAGCCGGGAGGAGAAAAACTGTTTTTT	CASSLRSWGQPGGEKLFF
TRBV11-3	TRBD1	few	TRBJ2-7	TGTGCCAGCAGACGAAACGACAGGGGTAAATATCTGGAGCAGTACTTC	CASRRNDRGKYLEQYF
TRBV28	NA	NA	TRBJ2-5	TGTGCCAGCAGTTCCTCCTCGGTGGGGGCTCGAGAGACCCAGTACTTC	CASSSSSVGARETQYF
TRBV5-6	TRBD2	NA	TRBJ2-7	TGTGCCAGCAGCTCGAGGGGAGGGGTTTTGGACGAGCAGTACTTC	CASSSRGGVLDEQYF
TRBV6-6	TRBD2	NA	TRBJ2-7	TGTGCCAGCAGCTCACTAGCGGGAGAGGGCTACGAGCAGTACTTC	CASSSLAGEGYEQYF
TRBV19	TRBD2	NA	TRBJ2-3	TGTGCCAGTAGGAGGGCGGGGGAACCCACAGATACGCAGTATTTT	CASRRAGEPTDTQYF
TRBV7-9	NA	NA	TRBJ2-6	TGTGCCAGCAGCTTAGTGGGGTTCTCTGGGGCCAACGTCCTGACTTTC	CASSLVGFSGANVLTF